This TCR beta chain was captured in a study of blood T cells in healthy people across ages. Combining a sample-barcoded 5' primer with a J-beta primer mix, a second PCR ran for about 7 to 11 cycles. TCRdb re-derived calls from the 5' RACE reads in MiXCR, one entry per CDR3 protein. Among about 1,400,000 distinct CDR3 sequences, 35% to 45% were seen once, and the ten largest hold roughly 7.9%. The germline gives CDR1 LGHDT, CDR2 YNNKEL (reference sequence). The CDR3 consists of 13 residues. With respect to this clonotype: A read error may account for a junction end that differs from germline.

The sequenced sample was blood. This receptor was obtained from a woman between 18 and 29 years old in good health. The chain couples TRBV3-1 to TRBJ1-5; 8 bases fit TRBD1. This CDR3 reads CANSPDRDQPQHF. The CDR3 DNA reads as TGTGCCAACAGCCCGGACAGGGATCAGCCCCAGCATTTT.